Each of the 27 T cell receptor beta chains below was sequenced from the same sample in a study of shared T cell receptors in the human thymus. Data came from immunoSEQ multiplex PCR; TCRdb stores just in-frame clones and leaves some out. The profile covers more than 550,000 clones, with 75% to 90% appearing a single time and more than 0.008% taken by the ten largest. These data were likewise used in another study, on human thymus T cells.

Sequenced: thymocytes. These receptor sequences come from a girl under three years old with a congenital heart defect.

This sequence joins TRBV5-6 and TRBJ2-2, with a tentative D call TRBD1 (6 bases). This CDR3 spans 12 amino acids. Trimming removed 4 bases from V and 8 bases from J, with 9 bases in between. Germline V gene lookup returns CDR1 SGHDT and CDR2 YYEEEE. The CDR3 reads CASSAGVGELFF. The CDR3 coding sequence is TGTGCCAGCAGCGCAGGGGTTGGGGAGCTGTTTTTT.

This chain links TRBV19 with TRBJ1-2; 11 bases match TRBD1. CDR1 and CDR2 from the germline V gene are LNHDA and SQIVND (reference sequence). The CDR3 consists of 15 residues. Trimming removed 3 bases from V and 4 bases from J; junction bases left unmatched: 4. The CDR3 protein is CASSMIGQGAYGYTF. The CDR3 DNA sequence: TGTGCCAGTAGTATGATCGGACAGGGGGCCTATGGCTACACCTTC.

Regarding this clone: The conserved phenylalanine or tryptophan normally closing the CDR3 is absent here, so this likely arose from a read error. V usage is TRBV4-1 and J usage is TRBJ2-7; D is possibly TRBD1 (6 bases). V was shortened by 4 bases and J by 0 bases, with 19 bases between the two germline ends. CDR3 length equals 17 residues. The germline V gene encodes CDR1 MGHRA and CDR2 YSYEKL. CDR3 coding DNA: TGCGCCAGCAGCCTATCCCCCGGAGACAGGAGCTCCTACGAGCAGTACCTC. It translates to CASSLSPGDRSSYEQYL.

The chain joins TRBV18 to TRBJ1-6; no clear D. The germline V gene has CDR1 KGHSH and CDR2 LQKENI. CDR3 length: 15 amino acids. V lost 0 bases and J 0 bases, leaving 3 bases between the germline ends. Written as DNA, the CDR3 is TGTGCCAGCTCACCACCCCGCTCCTATAATTCACCCCTCCACTTT. It yields the protein CASSPPRSYNSPLHF.

The gene calls are TRBV11-1 and TRBJ1-6; D remains ambiguous. Trimming took off 5 bases at V and 0 bases at J, with 20 bases between the two ends. Germline values: CDR1 SGHAT, CDR2 FQDESV (reference sequence). This CDR3 is 19 amino acids long. In nucleotides, the CDR3 is TGTGCCAGCAGCGGCCAGAACACAACCTCCCGCTCCTATAATTCACCCCTCCACTTT. It is translated as CASSGQNTTSRSYNSPLHF.

The CDR3 DNA is TGTGCCAGCAGCCTAGACCTGCTGCGGGGGTCACCCCTCCACTTT. Translating gives CASSLDLLRGSPLHF. This chain connects TRBV13 to TRBJ1-6; D may be TRBD1 (5 bases). This CDR3 region has 15 residues. V was trimmed by 5 bases and J by 10 bases, leaving 18 bases between them. CDR1 and CDR2 from the germline V gene are PRHDT and FYEKMQ (reference sequence). Filled out from reference TRBV13 and TRBJ1-6, the complete variable domain reads AAGVIQSPRHLIKEKRETATLKCYPIPRHDTVYWYQQGPGQDPQFLISFYEKMQSDKGSIPDRFSAQQFSDYHSELNMSSLELGDSALYFCASSLDLLRGSPLHFGNGTRLTVT.

This clone was picked up one time. V gene TRBV7-9 combines with J gene TRBJ1-2, with 7 bases that match TRBD1. J gave up 3 bases and V 1 base, and 8 bases lay outside the gene matches. The CDR3 spans 16 residues. The germline V gene encodes CDR1 SEHNR and CDR2 FQNEAQ (reference sequence). DNA for the CDR3: TGTGCCAGCAGCTTAGTTAGGGGGCGAGGTGACTATGGCTACACCTTC. Translated: CASSLVRGRGDYGYTF.

This chain uses TRBV6-1 with TRBJ2-1; 10 bases agree with TRBD2. CDR1 and CDR2 (germline): MNHNS, SASEGT. V gave up 4 bases and J gave up 4 bases; unmatched junction bases: 4. The CDR3 runs 15 residues. The CDR3 sequence: CASSVSSGGYNEQFF. The DNA of the CDR3 is TGTGCCAGCAGTGTCTCTAGCGGGGGATACAATGAGCAGTTCTTC.

This clone appeared a few times. CDR3 DNA: TGCGCCAGCAGCAGTAGGGGTATAGCTGAAGCTTTCTTT. This encodes CASSSRGIAEAFF. The V call is TRBV5-1, the J call TRBJ1-1, with a tentative D call TRBD1 (5 bases). Germline loops: CDR1 SGHRS, CDR2 YFSETQ. The CDR3 contains 13 residues. V was shortened by 4 bases and J by 6 bases, with 13 bases between the two germline ends.

The rearrangement links TRBV7-2 to TRBJ1-5; no definite D call. Trimming pared 5 bases from V and 5 bases from J, leaving 13 bases between. The germline V gene encodes CDR1 SGHTA and CDR2 FQGNSA. The CDR3 is 14 amino acids. The CDR3 loop is CASSPRPGYQPQHF. Here the CDR3 DNA reads TGTGCCAGCAGCCCCCGGCCCGGGTATCAGCCCCAGCATTTT.

This clone was observed a handful of times. This chain joins TRBV5-8 and TRBJ1-2; 7 bases align to TRBD1. The V gene's germline CDR1 is SGHTS and CDR2 YDEGEE. V shed 3 bases, J shed 6 bases, and the junction held 5 bases outside the gene matches. This CDR3 is 13 amino acids long. The CDR3, as DNA: TGTGCCAGCAGCTACTACAGGGGTGATGGCTACACCTTC. Translated, it gives CASSYYRGDGYTF.

The J gene is TRBJ2-7, the V gene TRBV5-1; possible D gene TRBD1, 6 bases. CDR3 length equals 13 residues. Germline V gene data show CDR1 as SGHRS and CDR2 as YFSETQ. Trimming removed 3 bases at V and 2 bases at J, with 9 bases between. CDR3 DNA sequence: TGCGCCAGCAGCTACCGACAGGCCTACGAGCAGTACTTC. It is translated as CASSYRQAYEQYF.

This clone was found once. The chain carries TRBV2 and TRBJ1-5; maybe TRBD1 (6 bases). The CDR3 runs to 17 residues. The V and J ends lost 6 bases and 1 base respectively, with 19 bases between them. Germline V gene data show CDR1 as SNHLY and CDR2 as FYNNEI. DNA for the CDR3: TGTGCCAGCAGCCCGCCGTGGCAGGGGATCAGCAATCAGCCCCAGCATTTT. Protein: CASSPPWQGISNQPQHF.

The rearrangement joins TRBV27 to TRBJ2-7, with a weak D call TRBD2 (6 bases). In germline, CDR1 is MNHEY, CDR2 SMNVEV (reference sequence). V gave up 3 bases and J gave up 4 bases, with 16 bases separating them. The CDR3 has 15 residues. CDR3 in DNA: TGTGCCAGCAGTTTTAACGGGACTGAGGTATACGAGCAGTACTTC. It codes for CASSFNGTEVYEQYF.

This chain links TRBV7-9 with TRBJ2-3; 11 bases match TRBD2. V shed 5 bases, J shed 4 bases, and the junction held 11 bases outside the gene matches. Germline assignment: CDR1 SEHNR and CDR2 FQNEAQ (reference sequence). The CDR3 is 17 residues long. This CDR3 reads CASSPSTSGDRSDTQYF. CDR3 sequence (DNA): TGTGCCAGCAGCCCCTCGACTAGCGGGGACAGGTCAGATACGCAGTATTTT. Looking up the rest from reference TRBV7-9 and TRBJ2-3 gives the full variable domain: DTGVSQNPRHKITKRGQNVTFRCDPISEHNRLYWYRQTLGQGPEFLTYFQNEAQLEKSRLLSDRFSAERPKGSFSTLEIQRTEQGDSAMYLCASSPSTSGDRSDTQYFGPGTRLTVL.

This clone was seen once. The chain recombines TRBV15 with TRBJ1-5, with D perhaps matching TRBD1 (5 bases). The germline V and J ends were trimmed by 0 bases and 0 bases, with 6 bases remaining between them. The CDR3 is made up of 15 amino acids. The germline V gene has CDR1 LNHNV and CDR2 YYDKDF (reference sequence). This CDR3 reads CATSRERGSNQPQHF. CDR3 DNA sequence: TGTGCCACCAGCAGAGAAAGGGGTAGCAATCAGCCCCAGCATTTT.

This chain links TRBV27 with TRBJ2-5, with 12 positions matching TRBD2. V lost 9 bases, J lost 5 bases, and 7 bases stayed unmatched. This CDR3 contains 14 residues. Germline CDR1 and CDR2: MNHEY and SMNVEV (reference sequence). The CDR3 coding sequence is TGTGCCAGTCGCACTAGCGGGGGGCCGGAGACCCAGTACTTC. Translation: CASRTSGGPETQYF.

This chain connects TRBV9 to TRBJ1-2, with TRBD1 matching over 7 bases. J gave up 2 bases and V 3 bases, and 7 bases lay outside the gene matches. Germline V CDR1 and CDR2: SGDLS, YYNGEE. The CDR3 spans 15 residues. The CDR3 nucleotides are TGTGCCAGCAGCGCAACCAGGGGGAGGAACTATGGCTACACCTTC. This codes for CASSATRGRNYGYTF.

The V gene is TRBV19, the J gene TRBJ1-4; TRBD1 might be the D (6 bases). V was cut by 3 bases and J by 10 bases, with 15 bases left in between. In germline, CDR1 is LNHDA, CDR2 SQIVND (reference sequence). This CDR3 spans 14 amino acids. The DNA for the CDR3 is TGTGCCAGTAGTATTGCACAGGGTAGGGGAAAACTGTTTTTT. This gives the protein CASSIAQGRGKLFF.

The V and J genes are TRBV5-1 and TRBJ1-2; possible D gene TRBD1, 6 bases. V was pared by 0 bases and J by 6 bases, with 12 bases between. The germline V gene encodes CDR1 SGHRS and CDR2 YFSETQ. CDR3 length: 14 amino acids. CDR3 nucleotides: TGCGCCAGCAGCTTGGAGGCAGGGGACCATGGCTACACCTTC. It is translated as CASSLEAGDHGYTF.

The genes are TRBV5-6 and TRBJ1-1; possible D gene TRBD1, 6 bases. There are 15 residues in the CDR3. V gave up 4 bases and J gave up 1 base, with 14 bases separating them. The germline V gene has CDR1 SGHDT and CDR2 YYEEEE. CDR3 nucleotide sequence: TGTGCCAGCAGCACTCTTTGGACAGAGAACACTGAAGCTTTCTTT. Translation gives CASSTLWTENTEAFF.

V usage is TRBV2 and J usage is TRBJ2-1; D may be TRBD1 (6 bases). V lost 7 bases and J 5 bases, leaving 27 bases between the germline ends. Germline assignment: CDR1 SNHLY and CDR2 FYNNEI. This CDR3 region has 18 residues. The DNA for the CDR3 is TGTGCCAGCACCGTTCGGGACATTTCCGTAGCGAGGGACAATGAGCAGTTCTTC. It codes for CASTVRDISVARDNEQFF.

The DNA of the CDR3 is TGCGCCAGCAGTGAGAGGCAGGGGACCTGCCCCAACACTGAAGCTTTCTTT. Protein sequence: CASSERQGTCPNTEAFF. The rearrangement uses TRBV10-2 and TRBJ1-1; the D gene is possibly TRBD1 (6 bases). This CDR3 region has 17 residues. Germline loops: CDR1 WSHSY, CDR2 SAAADI. Trimming stripped 2 bases from V and 2 bases from J, with 18 bases between.

This rearrangement joins TRBV4-1 to TRBJ2-5, with D unresolved. Trimming removed 0 bases from V and 5 bases from J, with 10 bases in between. Germline-derived CDR1 and CDR2 are MGHRA and YSYEKL. CDR3 length: 14 amino acids. DNA for the CDR3: TGCGCCAGCAGCCAAGATTGGTCCGAGGAGACCCAGTACTTC. It codes for CASSQDWSEETQYF.

This clone has only one observation. The chain has TRBV4-1 and TRBJ1-4; possibly TRBD1 for D (6 bases). The CDR3 totals 15 residues. V lost 1 base and J lost 8, with 14 bases in between. The germline V gene has CDR1 MGHRA and CDR2 YSYEKL. The CDR3 nucleotides are TGCGCCAGCAGCCAAGTTGATAGGGGGAGAGAAAAACTGTTTTTT. Its protein is CASSQVDRGREKLFF.

V and J are TRBV6-5 and TRBJ2-7, with 7 bases aligning to TRBD1. With V trimmed by 8 bases and J by 7 bases, 14 bases remained unmatched. The CDR3 has 14 residues. Per germline, CDR1 MNHEY and CDR2 SVGAGI. CDR3 residues: CASHPGQCPGEQYF. In DNA form, the CDR3 reads TGTGCCAGCCACCCGGGACAGTGCCCTGGGGAGCAGTACTTC.

The rearrangement uses TRBV29-1 and TRBJ2-1; 7 bases are a match to TRBD1. The CDR3 covers 14 residues. Looked up from germline, CDR1 is SQVTM and CDR2 is ANQGSEA. Losses at the gene ends were 4 bases for V and 4 bases for J; bases not matched to a gene: 7. DNA of the CDR3: TGCAGCGTTGCGTTTCTGGACAGGTACAATGAGCAGTTCTTC. Its protein product is CSVAFLDRYNEQFF.